The next 18 T cell receptor beta chains were all read from a single sample in a study of blood T cells in healthy people across ages. A J-beta primer mix and a sample-barcoded 5' primer were used in a second PCR of roughly 6 to 11 cycles. TCRdb re-called the 5' RACE reads through MiXCR, storing one row per CDR3 protein. The sample holds roughly 720,000 distinct CDR3 sequences; 40% to 65% are singletons and the top ten take approximately 40%. Material for sequencing was blood. Receptor source: an elderly man in good health.

This sequence joins TRBV20-1 and TRBJ1-2; 8 bases match TRBD1. V was pared by 1 base and J by 4 bases, with 14 bases of the junction left unmatched. CDR1 and CDR2 (germline): DFQATT, SNEGSKA (reference sequence). This CDR3 contains 17 residues. CDR3 nucleotides: TGCAGTGCTAGAGCCGGACAGGGTGAAGCCTTTCGCTATGGCTACACCTTC. It is translated as CSARAGQGEAFRYGYTF.

The chain joins TRBV6-6 to TRBJ2-5, with D tentatively TRBD1 or TRBD2 (5 bases each). V was trimmed by 8 bases and J by 13 bases, leaving 20 bases between them. Germline assignment: CDR1 MNHNY and CDR2 SVGAGI (reference sequence). This CDR3 is built from 12 residues. In DNA form, the CDR3 reads TGTGCCAGCCGCTCTGGGGGTGGCGAGCTGTACTTC. Translation: CASRSGGGELYF.

This clonotype was counted once. This chain connects TRBV5-1 to TRBJ2-5, with 10 bases lining up with TRBD2. Germline-derived CDR1 and CDR2 are SGHRS and YFSETQ. The CDR3 covers 16 residues. Trimming cost V 3 bases and J 2 bases; bases outside gene matches: 7. The CDR3 sequence: CASSSPVTSGQETQYF. The CDR3 DNA reads TGCGCCAGCAGCTCCCCCGTGACTAGCGGGCAAGAGACCCAGTACTTC.

About this clonotype itself: The junction shows a germline mismatch at one end, possibly a read error. The gene calls are TRBV12-3 or TRBV12-4 and TRBJ2-1, with 11 nucleotides matching TRBD2. The CDR3 extends over 11 amino acids. For the CDR3, the DNA is TGTGCCAGCAGTCTAGCGGGAGGCCTGTTCTTC. The encoded protein is CASSLAGGLFF.

The gene calls are TRBV12-5 and TRBJ2-1; 7 nucleotides agree with TRBD2. Trimming cost V 4 bases and J 5 bases; bases outside gene matches: 11. This CDR3 comprises 16 residues. Looked up from germline, CDR1 is LGHNT and CDR2 is FRNRAP. The DNA for the CDR3 is TGTGCTAGTGGTTCCTTTTTGGCGGGGGTCCACAATGAGCAGTTCTTC. This sequence encodes CASGSFLAGVHNEQFF.

Regarding this clonotype: This could be a read error, since a much larger clone is one nucleotide away. The chain combines TRBV12-3 or TRBV12-4 with TRBJ2-7; 8 positions agree with TRBD1. The ends lost 3 bases at V and 7 bases at J; junction bases unmatched: 8. The CDR3 is made up of 14 amino acids. In DNA, the CDR3 is TGTGCCAGCAGTTTGGCAGGGGGCTCGAATGAGCAGTACTTC. This gives the protein CASSLAGGSNEQYF.

The rearrangement joins TRBV12-3 or TRBV12-4 to TRBJ2-3; 10 nucleotides line up with TRBD1. Unmatched junction bases numbered 5, after V lost 7 bases and J lost 4 bases. This CDR3 spans 14 amino acids. CDR3 region: CASTRTGGADTQYF. The DNA for the CDR3 is TGTGCCAGCACCAGGACAGGGGGGGCAGATACGCAGTATTTT.

This rearrangement joins TRBV6-1 to TRBJ1-6; the match to TRBD1 covers 10 bases. V shed 6 bases, J shed 7 bases, and the junction held 12 bases outside the gene matches. Germline V gives CDR1 MNHNS, CDR2 SASEGT. This CDR3 is built from 17 residues. The CDR3 DNA follows: TGTGCCAGCAGGCCTCCTCTTCGGACAGGGGGAAATTCACCCCTCCACTTT. Translation gives CASRPPLRTGGNSPLHF.

This clonotype was observed once. This chain uses TRBV20-1 with TRBJ2-3; no firm D call. Trimming left V 1 base short and J 0 bases short, with 11 bases between. CDR1 is DFQATT, CDR2 SNEGSKA, per germline (reference sequence). This CDR3 has 15 residues. The CDR3 region has the DNA TGCAGTGCTAGAGCCCGGGCCTCTAGCACAGATACGCAGTATTTT. Its protein product is CSARARASSTDTQYF.

This clonotype was counted between two and nine times. The rearrangement uses TRBV6-4 and TRBJ1-5; D ambiguous. Trimming shortened V by 4 bases and J by 0 bases, and 10 bases separated the two germline ends. This CDR3 comprises 15 residues. Germline V gene data show CDR1 as MRHNA and CDR2 as SNTAGT. CDR3 in DNA: TGTGCCAGCAGTGCGGACTCGAATAGCAATCAGCCCCAGCATTTT. Translation gives CASSADSNSNQPQHF.

V usage is TRBV27 and J usage is TRBJ1-5, with unresolved D. This CDR3 contains 13 residues. V lost 6 bases and J lost 0, with 6 bases in between. Per the germline V gene, CDR1 is MNHEY and CDR2 is SMNVEV (reference sequence). The CDR3 DNA follows: TGTGCCAGCAGGCAGCATAGCAATCAGCCCCAGCATTTT. It specifies CASRQHSNQPQHF.

This chain connects TRBV20-1 to TRBJ2-7; 8 positions match TRBD1. The J call may be incorrect, as the DNA end agrees better with TRBJ2-5. The CDR3 runs to 12 residues. The germline CDR1 and CDR2 sequences are DFQATT and SNEGSKA (reference sequence). CDR3 residues: CSVRGQVETQYF. The CDR3 DNA sequence: TGCAGTGTGAGGGGACAGGTAGAGACCCAGTACTTC.

This chain connects TRBV6-6 to TRBJ2-7; the D is unclear. V was pared by 5 bases and J by 2 bases, with 10 bases between. CDR3 size: 13 residues. Germline CDR1 and CDR2: MNHNY and SVGAGI (reference sequence). The CDR3 loop reads CASSRKDPYEQYF. The CDR3 DNA is TGTGCCAGCAGTCGAAAGGACCCCTACGAGCAGTACTTC.

Only a few counts were recorded for this clonotype. The chain recombines TRBV20-1 with TRBJ2-2; a weak D match, TRBD1 (7 bases). There are 16 residues in the CDR3. In germline, CDR1 is DFQATT, CDR2 SNEGSKA (reference sequence). Trimming removed 1 base at V and 3 bases at J, with 15 bases between. This chain's CDR3 is CSARVPQGGDTGELFF. For the CDR3, the DNA is TGCAGTGCTAGAGTCCCTCAGGGGGGAGACACCGGGGAGCTGTTTTTT.

The rearrangement joins TRBV3-1 to TRBJ2-4; 8 bases agree with TRBD1. This CDR3 has 13 residues. The germline V gene has CDR1 LGHDT and CDR2 YNNKEL (reference sequence). V lost 4 bases to trimming and J lost 12 bases; unmatched junction nucleotides: 8. The CDR3 DNA is TGTGCCAGCAGCCCCGGGACAGGCTTAAGTCAGTACTTC. It is translated as CASSPGTGLSQYF.

The chain has TRBV18 and TRBJ2-7, with 8 bases that match TRBD2. The J call may be in error: the DNA end matches TRBJ2-4 better. The CDR3 length is 17 residues. Germline CDR1 reads KGHSH; CDR2 reads LQKENI. The CDR3 coding sequence is TGTGCCAGCTCACCACCTAAAGCGGGAGCGACCAAAAACATTCAGTACTTC. It encodes CASSPPKAGATKNIQYF.

This clonotype was counted many times. The chain has TRBV12-3 or TRBV12-4 and TRBJ1-2; 7 bases agree with TRBD1. This CDR3 region has 13 residues. After removal of 6 bases from V and 2 bases from J, the junction contained 3 bases not matched to a gene. The CDR3 reads CASSPGQNYGYTF. For the CDR3, the DNA is TGTGCCAGCAGCCCGGGACAGAACTATGGCTACACCTTC.

The rearrangement links TRBV6-6 to TRBJ2-5, with 8 positions matching TRBD1. The J call may be mistaken, given a closer DNA end match to TRBJ2-7. The CDR3 runs to 13 residues. In germline, CDR1 is MNHNY, CDR2 SVGAGI (reference sequence). This CDR3 reads CASSERQGHEQYF. CDR3 coding DNA: TGTGCCAGCAGTGAGAGACAGGGGCACGAGCAGTACTTC.